This is a list of T cell receptor beta chains from one sample in a study of blood T cells in healthy people across ages. TCRdb re-called the 5' RACE reads through MiXCR, storing one row per CDR3 protein. The sample shows 700,000 to 950,000 distinct CDR3 sequences, approximately 43% of them seen only once. Sequencing was performed on blood. The receptors were gathered from a woman in her sixties or seventies in good health. Each CDR3 is given with its conserved first and last residue. D genes are given only for firm matches. The size of a clone is reported for some rows only, either as once, few or many, or as a class for expanded clones.

V gene: TRBV7-9
D gene: .
J gene: TRBJ1-2
clone size: .
CDR3 protein: CASSLGDHNYGYTF
CDR3 DNA: TGTGCCAGCAGCTTGGGGGACCATAACTATGGCTACACCTTC

V gene: TRBV12-3/TRBV12-4
D gene: TRBD2
J gene: TRBJ2-3
clone size: .
CDR3 protein: CASSDQRGFTDTQYF
CDR3 DNA: TGTGCCAGCAGTGATCAGCGGGGGTTCACAGATACGCAGTATTTT

V gene: TRBV10-3
D gene: TRBD1
J gene: TRBJ1-4
clone size: .
CDR3 protein: CAIRGQGRDKKLFF
CDR3 DNA: TGTGCCATCAGAGGACAGGGAAGGGATAAAAAACTGTTTTTT

V gene: TRBV20-1
D gene: .
J gene: TRBJ2-7
clone size: .
CDR3 protein: CSALDYEQYF
CDR3 DNA: TGCAGTGCTTTAGATTACGAGCAGTACTTC

V gene: TRBV20-1
D gene: .
J gene: TRBJ1-2
clone size: .
CDR3 protein: CSASKGGRYGYTF
CDR3 DNA: TGCAGTGCTAGTAAAGGCGGGAGGTATGGCTACACCTTC

V gene: TRBV28
D gene: .
J gene: TRBJ2-6
clone size: few
CDR3 protein: CASSFLDSGANVLTF
CDR3 DNA: TGTGCCAGCAGTTTTTTGGACTCTGGGGCCAACGTCCTGACTTTC

V gene: TRBV4-2
D gene: TRBD2
J gene: TRBJ2-3
clone size: .
CDR3 protein: CASSLGTTLRDTQYF
CDR3 DNA: TGTGCCAGCAGCCTAGGGACTACCTTGAGAGATACGCAGTATTTT

V gene: TRBV20-1
D gene: .
J gene: TRBJ2-7
clone size: .
CDR3 protein: CSARSRRDSAASEQYF
CDR3 DNA: TGCAGTGCTAGATCTCGGAGGGACTCCGCGGCTAGCGAGCAGTACTTC

V gene: TRBV5-5
D gene: .
J gene: TRBJ2-3
clone size: .
CDR3 protein: CASSLERPSWPDTQYF
CDR3 DNA: TGTGCCAGCAGCTTGGAACGTCCTAGTTGGCCAGATACGCAGTATTTT

V gene: TRBV13
D gene: .
J gene: TRBJ2-7
clone size: .
CDR3 protein: CASSAKPRAYEQYF
CDR3 DNA: TGTGCCAGCAGCGCGAAGCCCAGGGCCTACGAGCAGTACTTC

V gene: TRBV9
D gene: .
J gene: TRBJ2-7
clone size: many
CDR3 protein: CASSARTDSYEQYF
CDR3 DNA: TGTGCCAGCAGCGCTAGGACGGACTCCTACGAGCAGTACTTC